In its sample, the clone carrying this TCR beta chain was seen once. This entry comes from a study of control samples from healthy donors and cancer patients. Germline V lookup: CDR1 SGHAT, CDR2 FQNNGV. The CDR3 has 16 residues. V dropped 2 bases and J dropped 3; count of bases not matched to a gene: 5. Libraries were prepared by immunoSEQ multiplex PCR; TCRdb keeps only in-frame clonotypes and omits some of them. This sample has under 450,000 clones, with around 90% found just once. The sample comprised PBMCs. The rearrangement joins TRBV11-2 to TRBJ2-2; 8 nucleotides match TRBD2. This TCR derives from a man aged 35-49 years with head and neck cancer. The CDR3 DNA sequence: TGTGCCAGCAGCTTATCGGGCGGGAGGCACACCGGGGAGCTGTTTTTT. This gives the protein CASSLSGGRHTGELFF. The full variable domain, in which reference TRBV11-2 and TRBJ2-2 provide the parts outside the CDR3, is EAGVAQSPRYKIIEKRQSVAFWCNPISGHATLYWYQQILGQGPKLLIQFQNNGVVDDSQLPKDRFSAERLKGVDSTLKIQPAKLEDSAVYLCASSLSGGRHTGELFFGEGSRLTVL.